This entry features one TCR beta chain sequence. The data are from a study of blood T cell repertoires in COVID-19. In the study overall: Sites in the United States, Italy and Spain provided acute and convalescent COVID-19 samples. T cells, B-cell-depleted T cells, or PBMCs provided the cDNA or gDNA that served as material.

In the original analysis: Quantification of nucleated cells was approximated via reference gene primer amplification. Measured with immunoSEQ multiplex PCR; TCRdb has only the in-frame clones, and not every one. Clonal size and the V and J genes are those of that table, whereas D and trimming came from the DNA. The sample yields about 400,000 clones, about nine tenths seen once. This CDR3 comprises 14 residues. The germline V gene has CDR1 MNHEY and CDR2 SVGAGI. V lost 6 bases, J lost 7 bases, and 17 bases lay in between. The clonotype comes from a woman under 40 with active or convalescent COVID-19. Specimen: peripheral blood. The chain has TRBV6-5 and TRBJ2-3; possible D gene TRBD2, 6 bases. The CDR3 loop reads CASRAGTFYHTQYF. The CDR3 nucleotides are TGTGCCAGCAGAGCTGGGACTTTTTATCATACGCAGTATTTT.